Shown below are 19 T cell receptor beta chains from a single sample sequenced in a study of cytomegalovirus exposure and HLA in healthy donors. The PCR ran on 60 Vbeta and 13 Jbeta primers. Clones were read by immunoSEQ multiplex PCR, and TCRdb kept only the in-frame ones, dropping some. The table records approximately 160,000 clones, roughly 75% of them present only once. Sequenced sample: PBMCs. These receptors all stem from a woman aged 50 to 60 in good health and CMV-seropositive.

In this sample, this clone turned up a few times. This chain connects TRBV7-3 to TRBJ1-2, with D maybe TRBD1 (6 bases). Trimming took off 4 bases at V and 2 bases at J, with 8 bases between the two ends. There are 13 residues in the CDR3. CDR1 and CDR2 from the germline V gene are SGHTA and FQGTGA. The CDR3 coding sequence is TGTGCCAGCAGCTCGGGGGGCAACTATGGCTACACCTTC. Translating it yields CASSSGGNYGYTF. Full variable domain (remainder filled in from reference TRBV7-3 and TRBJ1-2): GAGVSQTPSNKVTEKGKYVELRCDPISGHTALYWYRQSLGQGPEFLIYFQGTGAADDSGLPNDRFFAVRPEGSVSTLKIQRTERGDSAVYLCASSSGGNYGYTFGSGTRLTVV.

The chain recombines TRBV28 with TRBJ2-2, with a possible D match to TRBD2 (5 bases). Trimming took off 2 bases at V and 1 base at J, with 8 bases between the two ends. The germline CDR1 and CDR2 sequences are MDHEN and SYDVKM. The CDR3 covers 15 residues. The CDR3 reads CASSLVSVNTGELFF. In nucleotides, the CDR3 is TGTGCCAGCAGTTTAGTTAGCGTGAACACCGGGGAGCTGTTTTTT.

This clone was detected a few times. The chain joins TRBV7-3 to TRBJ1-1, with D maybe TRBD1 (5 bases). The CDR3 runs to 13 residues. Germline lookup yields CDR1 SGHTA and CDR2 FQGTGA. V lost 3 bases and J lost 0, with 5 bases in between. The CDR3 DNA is TGTGCCAGCAGCTTGACAGTGAACACTGAAGCTTTCTTT. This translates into CASSLTVNTEAFF.

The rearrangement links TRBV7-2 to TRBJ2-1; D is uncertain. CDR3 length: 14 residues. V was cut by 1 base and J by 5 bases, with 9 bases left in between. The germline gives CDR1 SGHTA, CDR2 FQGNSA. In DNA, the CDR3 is TGTGCCAGCAGCTTAGTGCGTGAGGACAATGAGCAGTTCTTC. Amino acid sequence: CASSLVREDNEQFF.

Written as DNA, the CDR3 is TGTGCCAGCAGCTGGAGGGTAAGAAACACTGAAGCTTTCTTT. Protein sequence: CASSWRVRNTEAFF. The J gene is TRBJ1-1, the V gene TRBV7-8; D is unclear. There are 14 residues in the CDR3. Per germline, CDR1 SGHVS and CDR2 FQNEAQ. V was cut by 4 bases and J by 2 bases, with 11 bases left in between.

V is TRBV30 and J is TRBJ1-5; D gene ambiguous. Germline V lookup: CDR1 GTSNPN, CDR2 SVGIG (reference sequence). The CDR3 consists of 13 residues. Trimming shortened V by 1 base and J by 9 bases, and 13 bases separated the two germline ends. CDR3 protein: CAWSGPSEGPQHF. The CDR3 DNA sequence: TGTGCCTGGAGTGGCCCCTCCGAGGGGCCCCAGCATTTT. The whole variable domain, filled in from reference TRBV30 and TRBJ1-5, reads SQTIHQWPATLVQPVGSPLSLECTVEGTSNPNLYWYRQAAGRGLQLLFYSVGIGQISSEVPQNLSASRPQDRQFILSSKKLLLSDSGFYLCAWSGPSEGPQHFGDGTRLSIL.

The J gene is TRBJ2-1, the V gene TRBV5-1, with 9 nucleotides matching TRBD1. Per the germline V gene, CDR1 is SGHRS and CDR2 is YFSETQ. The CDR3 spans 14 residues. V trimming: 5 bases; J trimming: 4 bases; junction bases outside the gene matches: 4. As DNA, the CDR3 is TGCGCCAGCAGAGGGACAGGGAATTACAATGAGCAGTTCTTC. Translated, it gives CASRGTGNYNEQFF.

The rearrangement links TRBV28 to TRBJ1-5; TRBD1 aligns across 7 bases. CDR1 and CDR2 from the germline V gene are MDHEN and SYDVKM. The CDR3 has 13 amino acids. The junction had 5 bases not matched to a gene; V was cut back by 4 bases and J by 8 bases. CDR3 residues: CASSYRGAKPQHF. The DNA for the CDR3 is TGTGCCAGCAGTTACAGGGGCGCTAAGCCCCAGCATTTT.

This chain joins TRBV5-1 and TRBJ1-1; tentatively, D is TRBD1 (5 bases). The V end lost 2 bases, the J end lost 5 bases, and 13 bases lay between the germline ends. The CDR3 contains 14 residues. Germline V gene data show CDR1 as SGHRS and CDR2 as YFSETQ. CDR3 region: CASSFQGKGTEAFF. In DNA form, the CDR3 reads TGCGCCAGCAGCTTCCAGGGTAAAGGGACTGAAGCTTTCTTT.

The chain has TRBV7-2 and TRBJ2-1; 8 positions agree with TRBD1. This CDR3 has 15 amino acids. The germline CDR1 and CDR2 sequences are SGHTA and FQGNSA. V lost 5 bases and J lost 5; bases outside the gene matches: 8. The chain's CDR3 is CASSVRGLGNNEQFF. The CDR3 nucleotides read TGTGCCAGCAGCGTCAGGGGGCTTGGAAACAATGAGCAGTTCTTC.

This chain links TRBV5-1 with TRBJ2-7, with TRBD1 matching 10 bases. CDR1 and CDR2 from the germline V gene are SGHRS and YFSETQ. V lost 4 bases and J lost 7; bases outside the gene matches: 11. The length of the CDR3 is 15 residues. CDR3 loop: CASSRTGTGVEEQYF. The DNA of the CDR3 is TGCGCCAGCAGCCGAACCGGGACAGGGGTCGAAGAGCAGTACTTC.

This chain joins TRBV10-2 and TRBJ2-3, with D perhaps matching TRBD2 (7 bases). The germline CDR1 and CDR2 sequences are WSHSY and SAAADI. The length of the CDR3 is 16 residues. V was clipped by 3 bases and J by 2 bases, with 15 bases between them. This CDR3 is CASSDGGLSFTDTQYF. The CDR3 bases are TGCGCCAGCAGTGACGGGGGGCTCTCTTTCACAGATACGCAGTATTTT.

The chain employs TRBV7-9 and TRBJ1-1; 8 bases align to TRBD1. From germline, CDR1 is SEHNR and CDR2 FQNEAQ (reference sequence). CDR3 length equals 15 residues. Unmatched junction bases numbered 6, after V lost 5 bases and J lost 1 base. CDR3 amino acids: CASSPTGAGNTEAFF. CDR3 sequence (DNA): TGTGCCAGCAGCCCGACAGGGGCCGGGAACACTGAAGCTTTCTTT.

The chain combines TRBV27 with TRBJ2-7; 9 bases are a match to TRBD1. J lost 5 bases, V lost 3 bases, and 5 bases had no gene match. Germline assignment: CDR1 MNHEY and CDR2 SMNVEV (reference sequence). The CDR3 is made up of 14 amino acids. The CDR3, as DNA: TGTGCCAGCAGTTTTGGGACAGGGTACGACGAGCAGTACTTC. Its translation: CASSFGTGYDEQYF.

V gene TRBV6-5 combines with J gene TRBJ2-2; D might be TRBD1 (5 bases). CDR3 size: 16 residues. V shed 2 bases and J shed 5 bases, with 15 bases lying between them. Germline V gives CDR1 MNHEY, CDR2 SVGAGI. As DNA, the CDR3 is TGTGCCAGCAGTTACCTGGGGCGGTTTAATACCGGGGAGCTGTTTTTT. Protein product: CASSYLGRFNTGELFF.

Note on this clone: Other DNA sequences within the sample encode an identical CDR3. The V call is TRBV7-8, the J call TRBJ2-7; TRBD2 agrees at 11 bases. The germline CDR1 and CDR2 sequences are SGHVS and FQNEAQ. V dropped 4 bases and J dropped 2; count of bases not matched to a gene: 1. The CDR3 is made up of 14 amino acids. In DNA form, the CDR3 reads TGTGCCAGCAGCTGGGGACTAGCGGCCTACGAGCAGTACTTC. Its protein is CASSWGLAAYEQYF. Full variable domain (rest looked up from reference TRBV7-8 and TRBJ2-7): GAGVSQSPRYKVAKRGQDVALRCDPISGHVSLFWYQQALGQGPEFLTYFQNEAQLDKSGLPSDRFFAERPEGSVSTLKIQRTQQEDSAVYLCASSWGLAAYEQYFGPGTRLTVT.

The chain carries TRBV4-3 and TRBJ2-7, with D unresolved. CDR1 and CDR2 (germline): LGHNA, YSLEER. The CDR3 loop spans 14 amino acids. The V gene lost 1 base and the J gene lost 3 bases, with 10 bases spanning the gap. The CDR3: CASSQGLKLYEQYF. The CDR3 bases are TGCGCCAGCAGCCAAGGTTTAAAGCTCTACGAGCAGTACTTC.

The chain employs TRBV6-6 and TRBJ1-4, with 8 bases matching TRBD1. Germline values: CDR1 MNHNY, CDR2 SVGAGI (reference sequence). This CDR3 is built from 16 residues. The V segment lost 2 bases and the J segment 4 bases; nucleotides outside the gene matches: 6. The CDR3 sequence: CASSYGLTGVNEKLFF. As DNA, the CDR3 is TGTGCCAGCAGTTACGGGCTGACAGGGGTTAATGAAAAACTGTTTTTT.

The CDR3 nucleotides read TGTGCCAGCAACAGGGTATCCTACGAGCAGTACTTC. It yields the protein CASNRVSYEQYF. The chain is built from TRBV28 and TRBJ2-7, with a weak D call TRBD1 (6 bases). The CDR3 has 12 residues. V shed 7 bases and J shed 1 base, with 8 bases lying between them. Germline V gene data show CDR1 as MDHEN and CDR2 as SYDVKM.